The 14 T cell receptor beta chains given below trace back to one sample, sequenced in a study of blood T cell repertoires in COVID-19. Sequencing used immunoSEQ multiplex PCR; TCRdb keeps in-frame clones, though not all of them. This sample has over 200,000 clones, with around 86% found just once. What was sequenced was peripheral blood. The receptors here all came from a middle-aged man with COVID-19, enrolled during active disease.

The CDR3 DNA sequence: TGTGCCAGCAGTGATCGACAGGGCGGGAACACTGAAGCTTTCTTT. Translated, it gives CASSDRQGGNTEAFF. The chain uses TRBV2 and TRBJ1-1, with 7 bases aligning to TRBD1. After removal of 3 bases from V and 1 base from J, the junction contained 5 bases not matched to a gene. Germline CDR1 SNHLY, CDR2 FYNNEI. This CDR3 has 15 residues.

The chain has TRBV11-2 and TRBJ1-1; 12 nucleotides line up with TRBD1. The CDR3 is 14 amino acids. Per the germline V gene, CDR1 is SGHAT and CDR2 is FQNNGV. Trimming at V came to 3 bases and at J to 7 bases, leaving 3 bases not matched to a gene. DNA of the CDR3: TGTGCCAGCAGCTTCGGGACAGGGGGCCTTGAAGCTTTCTTT. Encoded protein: CASSFGTGGLEAFF.

CDR3 protein: CASSVTGIPYEQYF. CDR3 nucleotides: TGTGCCAGCAGCGTGACAGGGATTCCCTACGAGCAGTACTTC. J is TRBJ2-7 and V is TRBV9; TRBD1 matches at 7 bases. Trimming at V came to 2 bases and at J to 2 bases, leaving 4 bases not matched to a gene. The germline gives CDR1 SGDLS, CDR2 YYNGEE. This CDR3 contains 14 residues.

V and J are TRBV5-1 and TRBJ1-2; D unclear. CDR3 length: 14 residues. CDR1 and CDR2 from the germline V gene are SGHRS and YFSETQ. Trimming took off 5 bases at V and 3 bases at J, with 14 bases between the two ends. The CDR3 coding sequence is TGCGCCAGCAGGCCCGCTGGGAGTGACTATGGCTACACCTTC. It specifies CASRPAGSDYGYTF.

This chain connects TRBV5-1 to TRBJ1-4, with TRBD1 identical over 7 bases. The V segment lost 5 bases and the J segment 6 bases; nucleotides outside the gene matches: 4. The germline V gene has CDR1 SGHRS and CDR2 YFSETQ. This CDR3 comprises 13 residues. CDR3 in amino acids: CASRQGEDEKLFF. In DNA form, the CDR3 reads TGCGCCAGCAGGCAGGGGGAGGATGAAAAACTGTTTTTT.

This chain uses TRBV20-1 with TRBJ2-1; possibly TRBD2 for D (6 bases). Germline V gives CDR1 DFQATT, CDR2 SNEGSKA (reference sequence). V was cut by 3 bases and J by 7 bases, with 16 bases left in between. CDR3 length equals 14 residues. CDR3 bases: TGCAGTGCTAGTGTTAGCGGTCTAAAGAATGAGCAGTTCTTC. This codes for CSASVSGLKNEQFF.

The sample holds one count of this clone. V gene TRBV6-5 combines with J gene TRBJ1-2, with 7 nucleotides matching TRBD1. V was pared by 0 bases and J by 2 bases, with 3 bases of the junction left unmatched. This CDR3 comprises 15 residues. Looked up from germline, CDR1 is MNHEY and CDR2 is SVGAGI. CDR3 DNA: TGTGCCAGCAGTTACTCGGACAGGCCGAACTATGGCTACACCTTC. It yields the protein CASSYSDRPNYGYTF.

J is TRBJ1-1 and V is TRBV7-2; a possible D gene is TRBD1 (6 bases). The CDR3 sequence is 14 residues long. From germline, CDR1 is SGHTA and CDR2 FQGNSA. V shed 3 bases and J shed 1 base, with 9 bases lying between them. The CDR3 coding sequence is TGTGCCAGCAGCTTCGGGACACCGAACACTGAAGCTTTCTTT. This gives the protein CASSFGTPNTEAFF.

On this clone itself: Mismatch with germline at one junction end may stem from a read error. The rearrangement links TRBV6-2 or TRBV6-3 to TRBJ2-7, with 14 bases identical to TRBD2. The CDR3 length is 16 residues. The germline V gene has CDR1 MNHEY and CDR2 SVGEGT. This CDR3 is CASSTWTSGRPYEQYF. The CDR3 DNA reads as TGTGCCAGCAGTACCTGGACTAGCGGGAGGCCCTATGAGCAGTACTTC.

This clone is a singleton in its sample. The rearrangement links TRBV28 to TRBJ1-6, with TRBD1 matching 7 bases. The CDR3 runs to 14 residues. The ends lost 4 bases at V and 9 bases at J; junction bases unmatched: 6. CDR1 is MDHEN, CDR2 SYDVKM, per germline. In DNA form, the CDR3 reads TGTGCCAGCAGTTCCACGGACAGGAGTTCACCCCTCCACTTT. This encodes CASSSTDRSSPLHF.

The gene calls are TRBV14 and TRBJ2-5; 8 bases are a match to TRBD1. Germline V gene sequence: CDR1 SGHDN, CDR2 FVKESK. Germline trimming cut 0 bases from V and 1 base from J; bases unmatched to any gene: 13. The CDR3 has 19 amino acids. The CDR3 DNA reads TGTGCCAGCAGCCAAGAACGCAGGGGGCCGAGGTTTGGCCAAGAGACCCAGTACTTC. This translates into CASSQERRGPRFGQETQYF. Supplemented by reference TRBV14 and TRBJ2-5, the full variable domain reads EAGVTQFPSHSVIEKGQTVTLRCDPISGHDNLYWYRRVMGKEIKFLLHFVKESKQDESGMPNNRFLAERTGGTYSTLKVQPAELEDSGVYFCASSQERRGPRFGQETQYFGPGTRLLVL.

The DNA for the CDR3 is TGTGCCAGCAGCCCCCTATCCGGGGACTTCACTAATGAAAAACTGTTTTTT. Protein sequence: CASSPLSGDFTNEKLFF. This chain connects TRBV9 to TRBJ1-4; a weak D match, TRBD1 (5 bases). The germline CDR1 and CDR2 sequences are SGDLS and YYNGEE. The CDR3 is made up of 17 amino acids. V was trimmed by 4 bases and J by 2 bases, leaving 18 bases between them.

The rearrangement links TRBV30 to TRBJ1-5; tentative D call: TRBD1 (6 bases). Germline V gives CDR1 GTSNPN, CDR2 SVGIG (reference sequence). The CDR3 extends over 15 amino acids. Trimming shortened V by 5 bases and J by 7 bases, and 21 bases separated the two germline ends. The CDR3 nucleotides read TGTGCCTGGGGGCGCAGGGGCTCGTTGTCGCAGCCCCAGCATTTT. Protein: CAWGRRGSLSQPQHF.

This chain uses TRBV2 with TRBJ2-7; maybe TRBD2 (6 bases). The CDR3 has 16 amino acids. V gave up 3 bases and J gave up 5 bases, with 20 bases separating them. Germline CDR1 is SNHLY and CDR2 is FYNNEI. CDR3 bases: TGTGCCAGCAGTGATCAAGCGGTTGAGGGCGGGGACGAGCAGTACTTC. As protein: CASSDQAVEGGDEQYF.